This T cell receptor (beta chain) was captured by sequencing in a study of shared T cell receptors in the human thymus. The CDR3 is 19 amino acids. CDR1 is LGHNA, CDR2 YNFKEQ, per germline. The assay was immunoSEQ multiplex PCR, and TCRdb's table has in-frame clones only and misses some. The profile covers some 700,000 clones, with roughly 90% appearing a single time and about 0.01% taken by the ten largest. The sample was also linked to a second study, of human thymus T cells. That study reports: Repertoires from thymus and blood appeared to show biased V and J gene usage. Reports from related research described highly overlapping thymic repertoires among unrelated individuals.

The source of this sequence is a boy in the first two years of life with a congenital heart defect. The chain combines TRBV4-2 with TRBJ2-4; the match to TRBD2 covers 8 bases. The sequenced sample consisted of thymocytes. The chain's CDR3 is CAKQWGAGGRDLAKNIQYF. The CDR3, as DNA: TGTGCTAAGCAATGGGGGGCGGGGGGTCGGGATCTAGCCAAAAACATTCAGTACTTC.